This is a list of T cell receptor beta chains from one sample in a study of cytomegalovirus exposure and HLA in healthy donors. Clones were read by immunoSEQ multiplex PCR, and TCRdb kept only the in-frame ones, dropping some. The profile covers 150,000 to 200,000 clones, with roughly 78% appearing a single time and approximately 0.73% taken by the ten largest. Material: PBMCs. The receptors come from a woman in her forties in good health and CMV-seronegative. Each CDR3 is given without its conserved first and last residue. The order of the fields is V gene, clone size, J gene, CDR3 protein. Some rows mark clone size as missing; the rest say once, few, many or name a class of expanded clone.

>TRBV2|-|TRBJ2-5
ASGGQGVETQY
>TRBV5-1|-|TRBJ2-1
ASSPAGGCEQF
>TRBV7-2|-|TRBJ2-1
ASRSGLAGYYNEQF
>TRBV9|-|TRBJ2-1
ASSVYGPEGEQF
>TRBV2|-|TRBJ2-3
ASRIAGLTDTQY
>TRBV10-3|few|TRBJ2-2
AISRLADTGELF
>TRBV10-3|-|TRBJ1-5
AISENRGNQPQH
>TRBV19|-|TRBJ1-6
ASRPGQASSYNSPLH
>TRBV5-1|few|TRBJ1-4
ASLGGQDDNEKLF
>TRBV7-6|-|TRBJ2-3
ASSENRGTQY
>TRBV2|-|-
ASSDDSGGPYEQY
>TRBV4-2|-|TRBJ2-5
ASSQEGTGIQETQY
>TRBV5-1|-|TRBJ2-1
ASSLLETGSGNEQF
>TRBV30|-|TRBJ1-5
AWGGQGGGQPQH
>TRBV7-3|-|TRBJ1-1
ASSLVGGDTEAF
>TRBV6-1|-|TRBJ1-2
ASFGQGNPYGYT
>TRBV21-1|-|TRBJ2-2
ASRAGLNTGELF